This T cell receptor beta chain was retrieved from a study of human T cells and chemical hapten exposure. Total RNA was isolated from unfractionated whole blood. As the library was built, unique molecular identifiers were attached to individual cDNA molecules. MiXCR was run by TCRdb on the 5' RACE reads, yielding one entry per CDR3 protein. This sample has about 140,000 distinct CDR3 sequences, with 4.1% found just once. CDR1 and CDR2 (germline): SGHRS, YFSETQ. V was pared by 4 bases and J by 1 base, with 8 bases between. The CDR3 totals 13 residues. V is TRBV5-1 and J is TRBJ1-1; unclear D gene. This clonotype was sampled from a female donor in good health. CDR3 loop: CASSGTRNTEAFF. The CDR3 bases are TGCGCCAGCAGCGGTACAAGGAACACTGAAGCTTTCTTT.